This is a list of T cell receptor beta chains from one sample in a study of blood T cells in healthy people across ages. MiXCR was run by TCRdb on the 5' RACE reads, yielding one entry per CDR3 protein. The table shows fewer than 800,000 distinct CDR3 sequences, with around 25% occurring only once. The same sample was also used in a study of T cells of mothers and their children.

Material: blood. Receptor source: a boy younger than 18 in good health. CDR3s include the opening cysteine and the closing phenylalanine or tryptophan. Each record gives: clone size, J gene, D gene, V gene, CDR3 protein, CDR3 DNA. The D gene is left open where the match is weak. Rows may omit the clone size; those that give it use once, few, many or a size class.

-,TRBJ1-2,-,TRBV20-1,CSARGETNYGYTF,TGCAGTGCTAGAGGAGAAACGAACTATGGCTACACCTTC
-,TRBJ2-1,TRBD1,TRBV5-1,CASSLDRDYNEQFF,TGTGCCAGCAGCTTAGACAGGGACTACAATGAGCAGTTCTTC
-,TRBJ2-1,-,TRBV11-3,CASSWGGPYNEQFF,TGTGCCAGCAGCTGGGGGGGGCCCTACAATGAGCAGTTCTTC
-,TRBJ2-7,-,TRBV11-2,CASSFPLPISEQYF,TGTGCCAGCAGCTTTCCCCTGCCGATCTCCGAGCAGTACTTC
-,TRBJ1-4,TRBD1,TRBV6-2/TRBV6-3,CASSYTTGQGENEKLFF,TGTGCCAGCAGTTACACAACGGGACAGGGCGAAAATGAAAAACTGTTTTTT
few,TRBJ2-4,-,TRBV12-3/TRBV12-4,CASSMDSLAKNIQYF,TGTGCCAGCAGTATGGACAGTCTGGCCAAAAACATTCAGTACTTC
-,TRBJ2-5,-,TRBV2,CASTSSGGLSRF,TGTGCCAGCACCAGCTCAGGGGGGCTTTCTCGCTTC
-,TRBJ1-3,-,TRBV28,CASSTGPHSGNTIYF,TGTGCCAGCAGTACCGGCCCCCACTCTGGAAACACCATATATTTT
few,TRBJ2-2,-,TRBV29-1,CSVLSQGAGELFF,TGCAGCGTTTTGTCCCAGGGAGCCGGGGAGCTGTTTTTT
-,TRBJ2-7,TRBD1,TRBV4-3,CASSQDGGTVYEQYF,TGCGCCAGCAGCCAAGATGGTGGGACAGTCTACGAGCAGTACTTC
-,TRBJ2-2,TRBD1,TRBV27,CASSLTGGAVVTGELFF,TGTGCCAGCAGTCTCACAGGGGGCGCGGTGGTCACCGGGGAGCTGTTTTTT
few,TRBJ2-2,TRBD1,TRBV5-1,CASSVGTGGTGELFF,TGCGCCAGCAGCGTCGGGACAGGGGGCACCGGGGAGCTGTTTTTT
-,TRBJ2-1,-,TRBV21-1,CASSKGPGQKLYNEQFF,TGTGCCAGCAGCAAAGGCCCGGGACAGAAACTATACAATGAGCAGTTCTTC
-,TRBJ2-5,-,TRBV3-1,CASSPYGFPLEQYF,TGTGCCAGCAGCCCCTATGGATTCCCACTGGAGCAGTACTTC
-,TRBJ2-1,-,TRBV20-1,CSAFYSSTEQFF,TGCAGTGCTTTCTACTCTAGTACTGAGCAGTTCTTC
few,TRBJ1-2,-,TRBV7-2,CASSLDRLKGYGYTF,TGTGCCAGCAGCTTAGACCGCTTGAAGGGATATGGCTACACCTTC
few,TRBJ2-4,-,TRBV6-1,CASSGQVKNIQYF,TGTGCCAGCAGTGGACAGGTCAAAAACATTCAGTACTTC
few,TRBJ1-4,-,TRBV11-2,CACSLGGEKLFF,TGTGCCTGCAGCTTAGGAGGGGAAAAACTGTTTTTT
-,TRBJ2-7,TRBD2,TRBV29-1,CSAQLKRESYEQYF,TGCAGCGCGCAATTGAAGCGGGAGTCCTACGAGCAGTACTTC
many,TRBJ2-3,TRBD2,TRBV27,CASSLQAGLGDTQYF,TGTGCCAGCAGTTTACAAGCGGGGTTGGGAGATACGCAGTATTTT
-,TRBJ2-5,TRBD1,TRBV15,CATRTGGYGETQYF,TGTGCCACGAGGACAGGGGGATACGGGGAGACCCAGTACTTC
-,TRBJ1-2,TRBD1,TRBV12-3/TRBV12-4,CASSSTGYGYGYTF,TGTGCCAGCAGTTCGACAGGGTATGGCTATGGCTACACCTTC
few,TRBJ2-7,-,TRBV3-1,CASSQEVASSYEQYF,TGTGCCAGCAGCCAAGAAGTGGCGAGCTCCTACGAGCAGTACTTC
once,TRBJ2-4,-,TRBV20-1,CSASWASKNIQYF,TGCAGTGCTAGTTGGGCCTCCAAAAACATTCAGTACTTC
-,TRBJ2-5,-,TRBV9,CASSVAGLLQETQYF,TGTGCCAGCAGCGTAGCGGGATTGTTACAAGAGACCCAGTACTTC
few,TRBJ2-7,TRBD1,TRBV28,CASIRGIPYEQYF,TGTGCCAGTATCAGGGGGATACCCTACGAGCAGTACTTC
-,TRBJ1-5,-,TRBV29-1,CSVDGPQNDIKSSNQPQHF,TGCAGCGTTGACGGACCGCAGAACGACATTAAAAGTAGCAATCAGCCCCAGCATTTT
-,TRBJ2-4,TRBD1,TRBV25-1,CASLDRDGAKNIQYF,TGTGCCAGCCTAGACAGGGATGGTGCCAAAAACATTCAGTACTTC
few,TRBJ2-7,TRBD1,TRBV14,CASSRGQKGYEQYF,TGTGCCAGCAGCCGGGGACAGAAGGGGTACGAGCAGTACTTC
-,TRBJ1-4,-,TRBV6-6,CASTLRGEGEKLFF,TGTGCCAGCACCCTAAGGGGGGAGGGTGAAAAACTGTTTTTT
-,TRBJ2-3,TRBD1,TRBV4-2,CASSQAGGVVDTQYF,TGTGCCAGCAGCCAGGCAGGGGGAGTGGTAGATACGCAGTATTTT
-,TRBJ2-5,TRBD2,TRBV12-3/TRBV12-4,CASRPNGLAEETQYF,TGTGCCAGCAGGCCTAACGGACTAGCGGAAGAGACCCAGTACTTC
-,TRBJ1-1,-,TRBV20-1,CSLFWYPGNTEAFF,TGCAGTCTATTCTGGTACCCAGGGAACACTGAAGCTTTCTTT
-,TRBJ1-2,TRBD1,TRBV27,CASSWQGDYYGYTF,TGTGCCAGCAGTTGGCAGGGGGACTACTATGGCTACACCTTC
-,TRBJ2-7,-,TRBV10-3,CAISFGPSSYEQYF,TGTGCCATCAGTTTCGGTCCCAGCTCCTACGAGCAGTACTTC
few,TRBJ2-5,TRBD2,TRBV6-2/TRBV6-3,CASSYGLAVLETQYF,TGTGCCAGCAGTTACGGGCTAGCGGTCTTGGAGACCCAGTACTTC
few,TRBJ2-7,-,TRBV12-3/TRBV12-4,CASSPNGGRDEQYF,TGTGCCAGCAGCCCAAACGGAGGGCGGGACGAGCAGTACTTC
-,TRBJ2-1,TRBD2,TRBV4-1,CASSHTSGTYNEQFF,TGCGCCAGCAGCCACACTAGCGGAACCTACAATGAGCAGTTCTTC
-,TRBJ2-6,-,TRBV9,CASSPPPGTTNIGANVLTF,TGTGCCAGCAGCCCCCCACCCGGGACAACAAATATAGGGGCCAACGTCCTGACTTTC
-,TRBJ1-4,TRBD1,TRBV5-1,CASSLDGQDGEKLFF,TGCGCCAGCAGCTTGGACGGACAGGATGGTGAAAAACTGTTTTTT
-,TRBJ2-7,-,TRBV7-9,CASSLAGSYSSYEQYF,TGTGCCAGCAGCTTAGCAGGCAGTTATAGCTCCTACGAGCAGTACTTC
-,TRBJ1-5,-,TRBV6-5,CASSRRGNSNQPQHF,TGTGCTAGCAGCCGCCGGGGGAATAGCAATCAGCCCCAGCATTTT
few,TRBJ2-1,-,TRBV12-3/TRBV12-4,CASSGVHYNEQFF,TGTGCCAGCAGTGGGGTTCATTACAATGAGCAGTTCTTC
few,TRBJ2-1,-,TRBV6-2/TRBV6-3,CASSLRYNEQFF,TGTGCCAGCTCCCTAAGATACAATGAGCAGTTCTTC
few,TRBJ2-7,-,TRBV29-1,CSVFEMTTYEQYF,TGCAGCGTTTTCGAGATGACCACTTACGAGCAGTACTTC
few,TRBJ2-3,TRBD2,TRBV29-1,CSVVPTSGTVGTQYF,TGCAGCGTTGTCCCGACTAGCGGGACTGTTGGTACGCAGTATTTT
few,TRBJ1-1,TRBD1,TRBV7-2,CASSLWDRPNTEAFF,TGTGCCAGCAGCTTATGGGACAGGCCGAACACTGAAGCTTTCTTT
-,TRBJ2-5,-,TRBV10-3,CAISAQGGETQYF,TGTGCCATCAGTGCACAGGGGGGGGAGACCCAGTACTTC
-,TRBJ2-1,TRBD2,TRBV18,CASLAGRNNEQFF,TGTGCCAGTTTAGCGGGGAGGAACAATGAGCAGTTCTTC
-,TRBJ1-4,TRBD1,TRBV20-1,CSAEGTGATNEKLFF,TGCAGTGCTGAAGGGACAGGGGCAACTAATGAAAAACTGTTTTTT
few,TRBJ1-2,TRBD1,TRBV11-1,CASSYRTGGYGYTF,TGTGCCAGCAGCTACCGGACAGGGGGATATGGCTACACCTTC
-,TRBJ2-2,TRBD1,TRBV29-1,CSVEDRPPTGELFF,TGCAGCGTCGAGGACAGGCCCCCCACCGGGGAGCTGTTTTTT
-,TRBJ1-4,TRBD1,TRBV20-1,CSVSRGKGEKLFF,TGCAGTGTTTCCAGGGGGAAGGGGGAAAAACTGTTTTTT
-,TRBJ2-7,TRBD2,TRBV7-2,CASSLGLAVTYEQYF,TGTGCCAGCAGCCTAGGACTAGCGGTAACCTACGAGCAGTACTTC